The source of this TCR beta chain is a study of T cell repertoires in cytomegalovirus infection (dated by TCRdb to about 2019). About the study as a whole: The HLA type of each donor mattered for the analysis, because public TCR beta signatures pointed to carriage of CMV infection along with the matching HLA type.

As for this clonotype: What this receptor recognizes is not known. The sample holds no much larger clone one base away, and base qualities are not on file.

The instrument was an Illumina HiSeq 1500. TCRdb reprocessing: public reads trimmed at Q25 with fastp, clones called with MiXCR, in-frame beta chains kept. One record per CDR3 amino acid sequence lists the most common genes and DNA. The sample table contains more than 400,000 distinct CDR3 sequences; only one count was recorded for about 30% of them. Around 13% of the sample comes from the top ten. What the study reported, not specific to this receptor: The ex vivo response was dominated by HLA-C-restricted CMV-specific TCR beta clonotypes, which also provided the single most frequent clonotype in two of eight donors. In both this cohort and an independent cohort of 300 to 450 donors, the cumulative frequency of public TCR beta family members distinguished carriers of CMV infection plus the relevant HLA type.

V is reduced by 0 bases and J by 5 bases, leaving a spacing of 12 bases between them. Reading the germline V gene gives CDR1 SGHRS and CDR2 YFSETQ. Including the terminal cysteine and phenylalanine, the CDR3 comprises 15 residues. Only the CDR3 DNA is retained, 45 bases long and in frame from the first base. The rearrangement joined TRBV5-1 to TRBJ2-1; the D gene is unclear. The TCR sequence derives from a human donor in good health (CMV status not recorded). Some clones in this sample may be carry-over from other donors' samples. The sequenced sample was PBMCs. The encoded CDR3 is CASSLGAGPNNEQFF. The nucleotide sequence reads as follows: TGCGCCAGCAGCTTGGGGGCCGGACCAAACAATGAGCAGTTCTTC.